One TCR beta chain is described in this entry. Germline assignment: CDR1 SQVTM and CDR2 ANQGSEA. CDR3 size: 13 residues. V dropped 4 bases and J dropped 1 base, with 10 bases sitting between them. The data were obtained in a study of cytomegalovirus exposure and HLA in healthy donors. The PCR had 60 Vbeta and 13 Jbeta primers. TCRdb keeps only in-frame clones here, not all; method: immunoSEQ multiplex PCR. This repertoire shows around 200,000 clones, 65% to 90% found once; its top ten account for 0.25% to 0.4%. The chain recombines TRBV29-1 with TRBJ1-1; D unclear. The sequenced sample was PBMCs. The clonotype was recovered from a woman in her twenties or thirties in good health and CMV-seronegative. DNA of the CDR3: TGCAGCGTTGCGAAGACTGAGAACACTGAAGCTTTCTTT. Protein: CSVAKTENTEAFF.